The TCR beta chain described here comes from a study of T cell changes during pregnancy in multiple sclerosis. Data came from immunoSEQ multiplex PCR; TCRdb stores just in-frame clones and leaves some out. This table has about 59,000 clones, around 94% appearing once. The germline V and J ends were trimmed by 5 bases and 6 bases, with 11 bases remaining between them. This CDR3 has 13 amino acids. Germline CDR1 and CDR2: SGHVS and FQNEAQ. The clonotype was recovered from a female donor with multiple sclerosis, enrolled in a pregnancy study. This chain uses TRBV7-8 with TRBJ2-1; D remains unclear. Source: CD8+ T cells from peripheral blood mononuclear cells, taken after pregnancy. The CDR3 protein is CASSPLPRNEQFF. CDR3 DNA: TGTGCCAGCAGCCCCCTGCCGCGCAATGAGCAGTTCTTC.